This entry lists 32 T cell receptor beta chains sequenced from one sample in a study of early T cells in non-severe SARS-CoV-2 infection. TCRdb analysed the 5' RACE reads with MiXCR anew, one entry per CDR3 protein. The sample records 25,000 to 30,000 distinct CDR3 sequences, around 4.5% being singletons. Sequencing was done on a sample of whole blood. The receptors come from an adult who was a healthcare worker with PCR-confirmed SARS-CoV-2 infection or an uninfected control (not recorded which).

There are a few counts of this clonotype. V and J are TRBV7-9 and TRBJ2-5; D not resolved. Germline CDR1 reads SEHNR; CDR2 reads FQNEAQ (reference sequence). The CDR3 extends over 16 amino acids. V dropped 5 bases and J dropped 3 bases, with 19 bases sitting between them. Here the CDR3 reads CASSPSLGVGEETQYF. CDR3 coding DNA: TGTGCCAGCAGCCCCTCCTTGGGCGTTGGGGAAGAGACCCAGTACTTC. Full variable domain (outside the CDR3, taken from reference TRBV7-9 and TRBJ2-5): DTGVSQNPRHKITKRGQNVTFRCDPISEHNRLYWYRQTLGQGPEFLTYFQNEAQLEKSRLLSDRFSAERPKGSFSTLEIQRTEQGDSAMYLCASSPSLGVGEETQYFGPGTRLLVL.

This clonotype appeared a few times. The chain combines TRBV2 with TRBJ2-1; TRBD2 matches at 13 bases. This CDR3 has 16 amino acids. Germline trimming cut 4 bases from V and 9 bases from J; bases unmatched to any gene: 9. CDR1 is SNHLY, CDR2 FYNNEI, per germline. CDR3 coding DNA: TGTGCCAGCAGTGCCTCACTAGCGGGAGGGCACAGTGAGCAGTTCTTC. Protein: CASSASLAGGHSEQFF.

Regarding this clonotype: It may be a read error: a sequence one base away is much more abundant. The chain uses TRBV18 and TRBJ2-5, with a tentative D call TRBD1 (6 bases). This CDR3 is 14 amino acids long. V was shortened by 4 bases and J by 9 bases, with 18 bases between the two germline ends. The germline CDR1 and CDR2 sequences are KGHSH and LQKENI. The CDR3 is CASSQDRNSESQYF. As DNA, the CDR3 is TGTGCCAGCTCACAGGACAGAAACAGTGAGTCCCAGTACTTC. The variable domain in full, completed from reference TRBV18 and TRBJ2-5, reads NAGVMQNPRHLVRRRGQEARLRCSPMKGHSHVYWYRQLPEEGLKFMVYLQKENIIDESGMPKERFSAEFPKEGPSILRIQQVVRGDSAAYFCASSQDRNSESQYFGPGTRLLVL.

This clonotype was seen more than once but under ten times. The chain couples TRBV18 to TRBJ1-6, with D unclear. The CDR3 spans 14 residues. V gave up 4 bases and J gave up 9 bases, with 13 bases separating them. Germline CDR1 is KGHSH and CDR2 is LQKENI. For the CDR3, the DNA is TGTGCCAGCTCACTCGGTCCACAGATTTCACCCCTCCACTTT. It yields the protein CASSLGPQISPLHF.

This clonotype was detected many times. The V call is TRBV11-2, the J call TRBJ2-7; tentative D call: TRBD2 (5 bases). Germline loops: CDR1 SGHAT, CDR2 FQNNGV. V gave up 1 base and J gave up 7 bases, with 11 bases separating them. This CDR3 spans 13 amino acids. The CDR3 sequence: CASSLAGIREQYF. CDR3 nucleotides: TGTGCCAGCAGCTTAGCGGGGATTCGGGAGCAGTACTTC.

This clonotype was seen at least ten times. The CDR3 is CASSQELKVNEAFF. CDR3 DNA: TGCGCCAGCAGCCAAGAGTTGAAAGTGAATGAAGCTTTCTTT. The V gene is TRBV4-1, the J gene TRBJ1-1; D is uncertain. CDR3 length: 14 residues. Germline CDR1 reads MGHRA; CDR2 reads YSYEKL. V lost 0 bases and J 7 bases, leaving 12 bases between the germline ends.

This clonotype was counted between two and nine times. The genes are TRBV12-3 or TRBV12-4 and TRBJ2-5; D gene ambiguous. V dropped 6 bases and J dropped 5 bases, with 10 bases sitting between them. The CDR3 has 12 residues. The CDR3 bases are TGTGCCAGCAGCCGCTCTGGCGAGACCCAGTACTTC. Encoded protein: CASSRSGETQYF.

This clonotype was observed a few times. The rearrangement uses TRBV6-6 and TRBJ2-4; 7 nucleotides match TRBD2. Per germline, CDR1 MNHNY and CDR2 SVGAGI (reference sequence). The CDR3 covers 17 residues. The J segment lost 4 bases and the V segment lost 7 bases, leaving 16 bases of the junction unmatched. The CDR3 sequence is CASTERGGTLAKNIQYF. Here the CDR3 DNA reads TGTGCCAGCACCGAGCGGGGTGGAACCTTAGCTAAAAACATTCAGTACTTC.

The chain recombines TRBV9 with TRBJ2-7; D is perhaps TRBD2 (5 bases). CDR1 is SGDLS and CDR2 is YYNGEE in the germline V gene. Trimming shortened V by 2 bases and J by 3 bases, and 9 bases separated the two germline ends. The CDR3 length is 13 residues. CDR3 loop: CASSVKGGYEQYF. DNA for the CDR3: TGTGCCAGCAGCGTCAAAGGAGGCTACGAGCAGTACTTC.

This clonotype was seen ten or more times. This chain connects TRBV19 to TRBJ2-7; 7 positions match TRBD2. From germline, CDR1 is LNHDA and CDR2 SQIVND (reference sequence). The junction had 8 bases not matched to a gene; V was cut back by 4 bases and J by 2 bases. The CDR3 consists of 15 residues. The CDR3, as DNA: TGTGCCAGTAGTACCCAAGCGGGGCTTCCCTACGAGCAGTACTTC. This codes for CASSTQAGLPYEQYF.

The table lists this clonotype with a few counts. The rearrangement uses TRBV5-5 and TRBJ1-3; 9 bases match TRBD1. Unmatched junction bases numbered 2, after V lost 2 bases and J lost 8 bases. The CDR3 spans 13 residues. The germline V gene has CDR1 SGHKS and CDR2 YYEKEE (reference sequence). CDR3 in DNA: TGTGCCAGCAGCTTTGACAGGGGGGACACCATATATTTT. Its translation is CASSFDRGDTIYF.

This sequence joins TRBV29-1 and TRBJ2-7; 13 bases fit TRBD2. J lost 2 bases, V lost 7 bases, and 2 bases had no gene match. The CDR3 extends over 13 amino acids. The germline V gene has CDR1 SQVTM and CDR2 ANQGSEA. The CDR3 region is CSAGLAGAYEQYF. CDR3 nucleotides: TGCAGCGCCGGACTAGCGGGAGCCTACGAGCAGTACTTC.

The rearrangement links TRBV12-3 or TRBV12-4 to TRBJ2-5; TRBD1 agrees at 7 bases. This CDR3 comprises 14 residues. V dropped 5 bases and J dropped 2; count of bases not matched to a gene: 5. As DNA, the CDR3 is TGTGCCAGCAGTCCTCCGGGACAGCAAGAGACCCAGTACTTC. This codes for CASSPPGQQETQYF.

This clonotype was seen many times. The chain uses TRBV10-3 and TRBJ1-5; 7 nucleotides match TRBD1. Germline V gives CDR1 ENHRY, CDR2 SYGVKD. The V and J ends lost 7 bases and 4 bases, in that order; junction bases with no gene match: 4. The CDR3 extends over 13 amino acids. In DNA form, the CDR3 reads TGTGCCATCATGCAGGGGGTAAATCAGCCCCAGCATTTT. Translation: CAIMQGVNQPQHF.

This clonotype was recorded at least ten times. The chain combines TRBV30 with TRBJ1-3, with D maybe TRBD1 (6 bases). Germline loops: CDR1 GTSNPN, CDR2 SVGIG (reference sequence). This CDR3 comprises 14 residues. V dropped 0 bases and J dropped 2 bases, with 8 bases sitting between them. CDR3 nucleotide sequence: TGTGCCTGGAGTGTGAGGACAGCTGGAAACACCATATATTTT. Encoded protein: CAWSVRTAGNTIYF.

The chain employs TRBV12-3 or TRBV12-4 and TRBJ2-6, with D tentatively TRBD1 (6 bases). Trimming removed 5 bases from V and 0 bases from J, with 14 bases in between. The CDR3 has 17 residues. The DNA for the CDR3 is TGTGCCAGCAGTCACGACAGGCTAAGCTCTGGGGCCAACGTCCTGACTTTC. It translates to CASSHDRLSSGANVLTF.

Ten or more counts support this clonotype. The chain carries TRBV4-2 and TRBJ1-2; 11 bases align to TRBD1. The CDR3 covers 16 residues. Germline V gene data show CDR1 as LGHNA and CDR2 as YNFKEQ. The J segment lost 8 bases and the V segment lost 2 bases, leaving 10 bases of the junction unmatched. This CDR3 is CASSQPAGQGALGYTF. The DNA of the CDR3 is TGTGCCAGCAGCCAACCCGCCGGACAGGGGGCTTTGGGCTACACCTTC.

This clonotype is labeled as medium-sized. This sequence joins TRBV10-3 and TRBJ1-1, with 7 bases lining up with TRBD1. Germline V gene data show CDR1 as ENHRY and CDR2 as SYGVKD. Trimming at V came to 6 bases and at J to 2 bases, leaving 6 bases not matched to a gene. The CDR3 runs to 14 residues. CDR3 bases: TGTGCCATCAGGCAGGGGGGCACTAACACTGAAGCTTTCTTT. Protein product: CAIRQGGTNTEAFF.

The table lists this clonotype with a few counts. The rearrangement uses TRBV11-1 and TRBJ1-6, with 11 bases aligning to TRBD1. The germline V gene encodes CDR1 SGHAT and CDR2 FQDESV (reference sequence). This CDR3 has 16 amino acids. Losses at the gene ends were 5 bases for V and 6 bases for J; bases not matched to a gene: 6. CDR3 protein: CASSRSGTGGNSPLHF. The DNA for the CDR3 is TGTGCCAGCAGCAGATCCGGGACAGGGGGTAATTCACCCCTCCACTTT.

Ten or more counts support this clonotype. The CDR3 DNA sequence: TGTGCCAGCAGCTCGTGGCCGGACAGGGGCTACGAGCAGTACTTC. As protein: CASSSWPDRGYEQYF. The J gene is TRBJ2-7, the V gene TRBV11-2; 9 bases are a match to TRBD1. With 4 bases clipped from V and 3 bases from J, the junction kept 7 bases outside the gene matches. Germline values: CDR1 SGHAT, CDR2 FQNNGV. There are 15 residues in the CDR3.

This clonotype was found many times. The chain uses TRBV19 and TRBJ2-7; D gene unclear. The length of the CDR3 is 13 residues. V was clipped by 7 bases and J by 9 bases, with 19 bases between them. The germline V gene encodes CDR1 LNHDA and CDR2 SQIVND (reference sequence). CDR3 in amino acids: CASTVRHGSGQYF. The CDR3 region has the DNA TGTGCCAGTACCGTGAGACATGGTTCGGGGCAGTACTTC.

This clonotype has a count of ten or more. The CDR3 DNA reads as TGTGCCAGCAGGATGGACAGGAGACACACAGATACGCAGTATTTT. Translation gives CASRMDRRHTDTQYF. The chain combines TRBV7-2 with TRBJ2-3, with 7 bases lining up with TRBD1. Germline V gives CDR1 SGHTA, CDR2 FQGNSA. The V segment lost 6 bases and the J segment 2 bases; nucleotides outside the gene matches: 8. This CDR3 is built from 15 residues.

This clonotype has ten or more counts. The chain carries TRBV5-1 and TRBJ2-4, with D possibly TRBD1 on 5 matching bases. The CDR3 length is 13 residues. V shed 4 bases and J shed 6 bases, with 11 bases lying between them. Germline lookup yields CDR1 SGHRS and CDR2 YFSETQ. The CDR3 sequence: CASSPDIGNIQYF. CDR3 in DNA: TGCGCCAGCAGCCCGGACATCGGAAACATTCAGTACTTC. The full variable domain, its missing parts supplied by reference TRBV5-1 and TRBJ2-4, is KAGVTQTPRYLIKTRGQQVTLSCSPISGHRSVSWYQQTPGQGLQFLFEYFSETQRNKGNFPGRFSGRQFSNSRSEMNVSTLELGDSALYLCASSPDIGNIQYFGAGTRLSVL.

CDR3 amino acids: CSARGGKDTQYF. The CDR3 bases are TGCAGTGCACGCGGGGGCAAGGATACGCAGTATTTT. The rearrangement joins TRBV20-1 to TRBJ2-3, with D perhaps matching TRBD2 (7 bases). V was trimmed by 6 bases and J by 6 bases, leaving 13 bases between them. The germline V gene encodes CDR1 DFQATT and CDR2 SNEGSKA (reference sequence). The CDR3 runs to 12 residues.

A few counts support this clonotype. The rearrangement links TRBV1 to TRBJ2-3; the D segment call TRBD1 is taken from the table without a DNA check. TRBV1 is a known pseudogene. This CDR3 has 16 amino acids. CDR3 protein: CTSSQERTGVSDTQYF. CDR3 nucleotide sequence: TGCACCAGCAGCCAAGAAAGGACAGGGGTTTCAGATACGCAGTATTTT.

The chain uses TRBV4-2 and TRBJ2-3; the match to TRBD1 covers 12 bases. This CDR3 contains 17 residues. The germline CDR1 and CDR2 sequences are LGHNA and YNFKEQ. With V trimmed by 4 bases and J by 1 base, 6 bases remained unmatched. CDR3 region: CASSPGDRGQGTDTQYF. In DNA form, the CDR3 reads TGTGCCAGCAGCCCGGGGGACAGGGGGCAGGGCACAGATACGCAGTATTTT.

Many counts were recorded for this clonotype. DNA for the CDR3: TGTGCCAGCAGCTCGCAGGGGGCGAGGACCGGGGAGCTGTTTTTT. This encodes CASSSQGARTGELFF. The V call is TRBV7-6, the J call TRBJ2-2, with 8 bases matching TRBD1. Germline CDR1 SGHVS, CDR2 FNYEAQ. The CDR3 runs to 15 residues. J was trimmed by 5 bases and V by 4 bases; bases with no gene match: 6.

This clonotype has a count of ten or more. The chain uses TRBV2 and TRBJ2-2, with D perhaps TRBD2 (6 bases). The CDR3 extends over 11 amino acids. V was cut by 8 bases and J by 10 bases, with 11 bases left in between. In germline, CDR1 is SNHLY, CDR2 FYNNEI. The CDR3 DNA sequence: TGTGCCAGCGGGAGGTGGGAGGAGCTGTTTTTT. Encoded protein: CASGRWEELFF.

CDR3 nucleotides: TGTGCCAGCAGTTACTCTGGGAGGAGGAACATTCAGTACTTC. It yields the protein CASSYSGRRNIQYF. This sequence joins TRBV6-5 and TRBJ2-4; D may be TRBD2 (6 bases). Germline CDR1 is MNHEY and CDR2 is SVGAGI. The CDR3 contains 14 residues. V shed 0 bases and J shed 7 bases, with 10 bases lying between them.

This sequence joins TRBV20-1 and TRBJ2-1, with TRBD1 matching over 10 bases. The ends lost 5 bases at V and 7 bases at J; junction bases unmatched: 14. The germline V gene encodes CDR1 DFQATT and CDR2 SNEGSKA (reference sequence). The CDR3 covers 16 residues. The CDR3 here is CSAEPLTGGARNEQFF. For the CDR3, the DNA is TGCAGTGCTGAACCATTGACAGGGGGCGCGCGGAATGAGCAGTTCTTC.

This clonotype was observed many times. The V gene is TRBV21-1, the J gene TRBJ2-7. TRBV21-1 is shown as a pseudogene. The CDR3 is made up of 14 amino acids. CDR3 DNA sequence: TGTGCCAGCAGCAAAGTTGTAGGCCTGTACGAGCAGTACTTC. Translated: CASSKVVGLYEQYF.

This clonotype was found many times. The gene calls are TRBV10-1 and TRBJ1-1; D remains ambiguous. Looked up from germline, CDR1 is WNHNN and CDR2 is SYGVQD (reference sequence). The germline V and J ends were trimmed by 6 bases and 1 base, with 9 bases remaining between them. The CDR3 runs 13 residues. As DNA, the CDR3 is TGCGCCAGCAGCAGACTGAGGAACACTGAAGCTTTCTTT. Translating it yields CASSRLRNTEAFF.